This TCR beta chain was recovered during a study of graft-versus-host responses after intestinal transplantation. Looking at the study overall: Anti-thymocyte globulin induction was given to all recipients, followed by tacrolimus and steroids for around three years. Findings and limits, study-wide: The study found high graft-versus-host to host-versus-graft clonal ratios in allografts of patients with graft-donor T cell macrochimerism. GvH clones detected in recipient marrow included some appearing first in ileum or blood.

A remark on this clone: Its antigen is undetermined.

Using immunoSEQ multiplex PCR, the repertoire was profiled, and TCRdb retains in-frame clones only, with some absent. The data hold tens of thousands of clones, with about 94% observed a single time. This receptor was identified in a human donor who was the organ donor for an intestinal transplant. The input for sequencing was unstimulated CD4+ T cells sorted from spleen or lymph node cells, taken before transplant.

CDR3 in DNA: TGTGCCAGTAGTATGGGGGGCAGGAACCTCCAAGAGACCCAGTACTTC. Translating gives CASSMGGRNLQETQYF. The chain recombines TRBV19 with TRBJ2-5; the D gene could be TRBD1 or TRBD2 (6 bases each). V gave up 3 bases and J gave up 1 base, with 15 bases separating them. CDR1 is LNHDA and CDR2 is SQIVND in the germline V gene (reference sequence). This CDR3 spans 16 amino acids. The full variable domain, with the rest looked up from reference TRBV19 and TRBJ2-5, is DGGITQSPKYLFRKEGQNVTLSCEQNLNHDAMYWYRQDPGQGLRLIYYSQIVNDFQKGDIAEGYSVSREKKESFPLTVTSAQKNPTAFYLCASSMGGRNLQETQYFGPGTRLLVL.